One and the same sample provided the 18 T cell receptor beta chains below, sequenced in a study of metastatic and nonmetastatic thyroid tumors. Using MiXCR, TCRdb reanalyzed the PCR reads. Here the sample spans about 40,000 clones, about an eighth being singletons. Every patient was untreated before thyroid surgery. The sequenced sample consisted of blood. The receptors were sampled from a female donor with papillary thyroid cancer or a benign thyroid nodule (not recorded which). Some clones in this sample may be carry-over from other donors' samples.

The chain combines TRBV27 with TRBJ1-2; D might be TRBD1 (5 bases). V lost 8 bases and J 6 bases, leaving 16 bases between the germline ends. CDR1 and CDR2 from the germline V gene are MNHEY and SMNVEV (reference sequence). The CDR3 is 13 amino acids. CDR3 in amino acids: CASGWDPPHGYTF. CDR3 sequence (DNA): TGTGCCAGCGGTTGGGACCCACCCCATGGCTACACCTTC.

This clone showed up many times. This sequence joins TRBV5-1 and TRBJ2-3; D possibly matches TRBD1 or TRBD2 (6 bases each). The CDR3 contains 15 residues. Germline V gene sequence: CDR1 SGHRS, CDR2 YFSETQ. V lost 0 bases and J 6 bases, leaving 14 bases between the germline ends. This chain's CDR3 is CASSLAPGAQDTQYF. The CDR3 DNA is TGCGCCAGCAGCTTGGCCCCGGGGGCGCAGGATACGCAGTATTTT.

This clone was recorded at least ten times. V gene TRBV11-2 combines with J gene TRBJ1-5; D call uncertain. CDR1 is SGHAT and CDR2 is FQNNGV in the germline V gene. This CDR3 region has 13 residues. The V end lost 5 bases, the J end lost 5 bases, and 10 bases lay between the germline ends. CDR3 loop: CASSEGPYQPQHF. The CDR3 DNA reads TGTGCCAGCAGCGAAGGGCCTTATCAGCCCCAGCATTTT.

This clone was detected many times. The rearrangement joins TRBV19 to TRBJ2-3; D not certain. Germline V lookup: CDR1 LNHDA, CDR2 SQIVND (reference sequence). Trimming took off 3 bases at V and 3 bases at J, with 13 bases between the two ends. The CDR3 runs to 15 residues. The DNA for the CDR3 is TGTGCCAGTAGTATTCTGGGGAAGGGTACAGATACGCAGTATTTT. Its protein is CASSILGKGTDTQYF.

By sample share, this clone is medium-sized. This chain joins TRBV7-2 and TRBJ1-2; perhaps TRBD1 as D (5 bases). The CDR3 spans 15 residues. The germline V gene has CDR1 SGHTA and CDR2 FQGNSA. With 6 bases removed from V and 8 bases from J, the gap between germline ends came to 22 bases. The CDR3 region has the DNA TGTGCCAGCAGTTATAAGGCCAAACAGGAGAACGGCTACACCTTC. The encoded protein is CASSYKAKQENGYTF.

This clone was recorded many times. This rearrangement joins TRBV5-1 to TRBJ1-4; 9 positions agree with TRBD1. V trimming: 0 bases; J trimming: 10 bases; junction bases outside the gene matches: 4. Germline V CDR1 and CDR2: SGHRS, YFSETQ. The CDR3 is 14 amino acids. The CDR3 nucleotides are TGCGCCAGCAGCTTGGGGACAGGGGATAGAAAACTGTTTTTT. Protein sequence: CASSLGTGDRKLFF.

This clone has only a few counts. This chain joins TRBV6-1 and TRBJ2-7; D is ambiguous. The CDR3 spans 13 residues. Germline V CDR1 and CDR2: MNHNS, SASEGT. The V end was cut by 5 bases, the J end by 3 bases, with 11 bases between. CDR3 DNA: TGTGCCAGCAGTCCCGAATACCACTACGAGCAGTACTTC. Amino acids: CASSPEYHYEQYF.

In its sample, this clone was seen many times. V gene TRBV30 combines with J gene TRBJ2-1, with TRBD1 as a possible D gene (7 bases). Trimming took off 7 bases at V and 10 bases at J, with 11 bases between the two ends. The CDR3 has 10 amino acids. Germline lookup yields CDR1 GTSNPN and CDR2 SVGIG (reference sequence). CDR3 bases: TGTGCCTCAGGGGGGAGAGAGCAGTTCTTC. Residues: CASGGREQFF.

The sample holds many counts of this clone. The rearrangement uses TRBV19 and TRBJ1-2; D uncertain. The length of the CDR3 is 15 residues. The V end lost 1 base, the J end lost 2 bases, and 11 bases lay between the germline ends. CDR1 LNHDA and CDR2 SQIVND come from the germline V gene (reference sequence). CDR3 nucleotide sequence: TGTGCCAGTAGTATAGTCGGCAGAGGCAACTATGGCTACACCTTC. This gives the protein CASSIVGRGNYGYTF.

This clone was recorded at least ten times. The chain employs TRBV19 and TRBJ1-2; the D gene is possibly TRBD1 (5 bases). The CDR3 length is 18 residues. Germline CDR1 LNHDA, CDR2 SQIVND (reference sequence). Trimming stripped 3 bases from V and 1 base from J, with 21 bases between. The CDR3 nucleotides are TGTGCCAGTAGTATGGAGGGACCCATGTCCATGTATAACTATGGCTACACCTTC. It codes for CASSMEGPMSMYNYGYTF.

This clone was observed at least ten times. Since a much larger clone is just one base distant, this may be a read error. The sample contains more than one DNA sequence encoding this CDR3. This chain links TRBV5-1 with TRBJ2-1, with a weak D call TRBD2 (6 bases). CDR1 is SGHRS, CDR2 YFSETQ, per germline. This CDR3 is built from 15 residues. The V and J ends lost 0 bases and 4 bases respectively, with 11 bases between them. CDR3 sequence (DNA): TGCGCCAGCAGCTTGGACACCGGGACTTACAATGAGCAGTTCTTC. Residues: CASSLDTGTYNEQFF. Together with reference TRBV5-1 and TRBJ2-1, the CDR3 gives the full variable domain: KAGVTQTPRYLIKTRGQQVTLSCSPISGHRSVSWYQQTPGQGLQFLFEYFSETQRNKGNFPGRFSGRQFSNSRSEMNVSTLELGDSALYLCASSLDTGTYNEQFFGPGTRLTVL.

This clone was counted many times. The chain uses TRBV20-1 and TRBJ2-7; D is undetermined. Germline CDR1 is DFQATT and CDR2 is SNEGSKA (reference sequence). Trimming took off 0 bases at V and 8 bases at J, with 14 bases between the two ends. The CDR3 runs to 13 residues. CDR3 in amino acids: CSARDQATGKQYF. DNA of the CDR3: TGCAGTGCTAGAGATCAGGCTACTGGCAAGCAGTACTTC.

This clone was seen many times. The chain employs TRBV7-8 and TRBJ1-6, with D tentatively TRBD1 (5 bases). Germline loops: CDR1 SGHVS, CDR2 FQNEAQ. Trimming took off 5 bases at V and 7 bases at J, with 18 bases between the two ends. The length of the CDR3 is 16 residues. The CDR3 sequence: CASSPSPGTANSPLHF. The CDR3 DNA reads TGTGCCAGCAGCCCGAGCCCCGGGACCGCCAATTCACCCCTCCACTTT.

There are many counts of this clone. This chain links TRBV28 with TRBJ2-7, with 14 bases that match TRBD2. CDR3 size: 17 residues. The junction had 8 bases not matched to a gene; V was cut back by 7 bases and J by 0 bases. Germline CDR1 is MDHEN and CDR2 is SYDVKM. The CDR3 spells CASTRTSGRTYSYEQYF. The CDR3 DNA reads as TGTGCCAGCACCCGGACTAGCGGGAGGACCTACTCCTACGAGCAGTACTTC.

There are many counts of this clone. The CDR3 loop is CASSSRPVARQYF. CDR3 nucleotides: TGTGCCAGCAGCTCTCGTCCAGTTGCACGGCAGTACTTC. This rearrangement joins TRBV5-5 to TRBJ2-7; D call uncertain. Germline-derived CDR1 and CDR2 are SGHKS and YYEKEE (reference sequence). Between the trimmed V and J ends, which lost 3 bases and 9 bases, there was a span of 16 bases. The CDR3 loop spans 13 amino acids.

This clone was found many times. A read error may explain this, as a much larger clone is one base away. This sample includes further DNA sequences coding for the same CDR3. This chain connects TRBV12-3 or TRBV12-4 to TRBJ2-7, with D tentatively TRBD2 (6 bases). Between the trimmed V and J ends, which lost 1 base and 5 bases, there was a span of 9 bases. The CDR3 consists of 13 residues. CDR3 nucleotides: TGTGCCAGCAGTTTAGTGAGGAGGGACGAGCAGTACTTC. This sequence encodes CASSLVRRDEQYF.

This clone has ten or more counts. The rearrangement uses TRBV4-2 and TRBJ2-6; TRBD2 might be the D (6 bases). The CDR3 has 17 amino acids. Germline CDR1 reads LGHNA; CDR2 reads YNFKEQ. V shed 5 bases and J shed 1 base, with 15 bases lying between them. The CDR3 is CASSSQEGRSGANVLTF. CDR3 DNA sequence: TGTGCCAGCAGCAGCCAGGAGGGCAGATCTGGGGCCAACGTCCTGACTTTC.

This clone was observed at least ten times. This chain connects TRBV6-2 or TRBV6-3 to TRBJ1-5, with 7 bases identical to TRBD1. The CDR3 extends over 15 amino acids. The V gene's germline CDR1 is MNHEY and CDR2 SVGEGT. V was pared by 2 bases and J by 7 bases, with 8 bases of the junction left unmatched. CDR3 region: CASSYGTVVGQPQHF. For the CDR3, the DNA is TGTGCCAGCAGTTACGGGACAGTGGTCGGCCAGCCCCAGCATTTT.